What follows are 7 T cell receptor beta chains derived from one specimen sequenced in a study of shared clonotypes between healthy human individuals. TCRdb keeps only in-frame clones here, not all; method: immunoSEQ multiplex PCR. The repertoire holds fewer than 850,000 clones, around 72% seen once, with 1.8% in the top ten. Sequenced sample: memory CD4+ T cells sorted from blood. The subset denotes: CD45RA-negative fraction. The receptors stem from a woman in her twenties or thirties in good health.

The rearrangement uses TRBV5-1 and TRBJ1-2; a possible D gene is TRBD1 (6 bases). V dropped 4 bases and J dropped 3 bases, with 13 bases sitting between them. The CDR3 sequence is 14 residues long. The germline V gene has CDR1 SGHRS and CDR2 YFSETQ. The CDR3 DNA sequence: TGCGCCAGCAGCACTACAGGGCTGGACTATGGCTACACCTTC. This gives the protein CASSTTGLDYGYTF.

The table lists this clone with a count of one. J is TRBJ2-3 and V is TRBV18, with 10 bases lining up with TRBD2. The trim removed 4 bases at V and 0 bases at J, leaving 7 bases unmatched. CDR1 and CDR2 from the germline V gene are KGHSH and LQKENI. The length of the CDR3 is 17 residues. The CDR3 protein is CASSRNGLADSTDTQYF. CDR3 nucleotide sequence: TGTGCCAGCTCACGAAATGGACTAGCGGATAGCACAGATACGCAGTATTTT.

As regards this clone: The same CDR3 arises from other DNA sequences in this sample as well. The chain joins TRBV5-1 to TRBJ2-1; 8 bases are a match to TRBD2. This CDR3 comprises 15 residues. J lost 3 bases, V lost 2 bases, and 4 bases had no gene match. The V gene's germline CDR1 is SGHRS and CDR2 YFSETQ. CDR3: CASSLSSGNYNEQFF. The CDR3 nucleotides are TGCGCCAGCAGCTTAAGTAGCGGGAACTACAATGAGCAGTTCTTC.

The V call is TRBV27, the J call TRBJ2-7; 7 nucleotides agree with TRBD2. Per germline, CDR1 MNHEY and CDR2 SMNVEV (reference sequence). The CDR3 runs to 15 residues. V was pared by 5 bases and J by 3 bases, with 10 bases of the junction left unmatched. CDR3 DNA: TGTGCCAGCAGTACGCCACGGGGGGTCAACTACGAGCAGTACTTC. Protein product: CASSTPRGVNYEQYF.

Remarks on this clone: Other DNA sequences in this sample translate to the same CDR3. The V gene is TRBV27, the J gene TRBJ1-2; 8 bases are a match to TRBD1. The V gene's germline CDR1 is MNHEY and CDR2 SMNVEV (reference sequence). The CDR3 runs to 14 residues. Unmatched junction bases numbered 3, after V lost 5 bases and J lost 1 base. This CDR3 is CASSRTGNNYGYTF. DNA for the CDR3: TGTGCCAGCAGTCGGACAGGGAATAACTATGGCTACACCTTC.

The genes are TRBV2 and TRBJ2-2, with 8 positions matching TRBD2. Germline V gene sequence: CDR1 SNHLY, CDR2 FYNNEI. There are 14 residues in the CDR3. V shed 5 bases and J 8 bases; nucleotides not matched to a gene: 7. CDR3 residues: CASSPKRERGELFF. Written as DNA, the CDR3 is TGTGCCAGCAGTCCGAAGCGGGAGAGGGGGGAGCTGTTTTTT. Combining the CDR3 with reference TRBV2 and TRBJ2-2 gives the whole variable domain EPEVTQTPSHQVTQMGQEVILRCVPISNHLYFYWYRQILGQKVEFLVSFYNNEISEKSEIFDDQFSVERPDGSNFTLKIRSTKLEDSAMYFCASSPKRERGELFFGEGSRLTVL.

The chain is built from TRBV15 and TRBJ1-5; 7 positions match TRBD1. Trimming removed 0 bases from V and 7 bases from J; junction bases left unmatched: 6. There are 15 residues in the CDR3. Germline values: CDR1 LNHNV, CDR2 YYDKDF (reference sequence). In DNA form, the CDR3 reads TGTGCCACCAGCAGAGATACAGGGGCGTACCAGCCCCAGCATTTT. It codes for CATSRDTGAYQPQHF.